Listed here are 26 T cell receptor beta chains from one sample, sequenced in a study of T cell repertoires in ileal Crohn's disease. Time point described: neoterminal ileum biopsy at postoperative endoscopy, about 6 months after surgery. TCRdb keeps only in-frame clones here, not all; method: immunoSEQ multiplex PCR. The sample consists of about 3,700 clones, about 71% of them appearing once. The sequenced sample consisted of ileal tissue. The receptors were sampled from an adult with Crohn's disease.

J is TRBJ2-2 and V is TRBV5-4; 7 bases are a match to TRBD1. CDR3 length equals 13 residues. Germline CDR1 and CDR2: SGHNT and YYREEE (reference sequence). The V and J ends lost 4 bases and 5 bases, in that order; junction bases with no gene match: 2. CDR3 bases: TGTGCCAGCAGCCACAGGGGTACCGGGGAGCTGTTTTTT. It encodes CASSHRGTGELFF.

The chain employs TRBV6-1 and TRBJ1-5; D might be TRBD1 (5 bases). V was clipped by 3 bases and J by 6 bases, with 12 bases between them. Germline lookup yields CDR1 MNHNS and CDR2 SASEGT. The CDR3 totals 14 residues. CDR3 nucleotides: TGTGCCAGCAGTGACAGGGACTGGGGTCAGCCCCAGCATTTT. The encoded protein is CASSDRDWGQPQHF.

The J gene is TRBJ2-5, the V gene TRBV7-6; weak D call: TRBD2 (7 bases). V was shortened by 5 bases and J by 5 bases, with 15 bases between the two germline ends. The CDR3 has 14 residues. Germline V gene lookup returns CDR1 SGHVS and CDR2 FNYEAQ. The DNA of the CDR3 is TGTGCCAGCAGCCGGAGGGGGGGCTTGGAGACCCAGTACTTC. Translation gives CASSRRGGLETQYF.

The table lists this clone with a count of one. This chain's CDR3 is CASIPGQGYPEAFF. Written as DNA, the CDR3 is TGTGCCAGCATACCGGGACAGGGATACCCTGAAGCTTTCTTT. The rearrangement links TRBV27 to TRBJ1-1; 9 nucleotides line up with TRBD1. This CDR3 region has 14 residues. Trimming took 7 bases from V and 6 from J; bases not matched to a gene: 9. Germline-derived CDR1 and CDR2 are MNHEY and SMNVEV (reference sequence).

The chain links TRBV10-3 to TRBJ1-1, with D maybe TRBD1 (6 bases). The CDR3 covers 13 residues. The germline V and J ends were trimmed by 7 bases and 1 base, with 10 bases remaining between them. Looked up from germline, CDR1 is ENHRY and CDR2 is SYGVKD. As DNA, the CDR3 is TGTGCCATCATGGGGGCCCAGAACACTGAAGCTTTCTTT. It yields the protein CAIMGAQNTEAFF.

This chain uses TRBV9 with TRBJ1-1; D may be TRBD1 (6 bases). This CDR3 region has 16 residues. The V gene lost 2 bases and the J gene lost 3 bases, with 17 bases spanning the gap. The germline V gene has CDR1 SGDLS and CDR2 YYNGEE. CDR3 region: CASSVGLQGSDTEAFF. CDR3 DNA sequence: TGTGCCAGCAGCGTCGGATTACAGGGTTCGGACACTGAAGCTTTCTTT.

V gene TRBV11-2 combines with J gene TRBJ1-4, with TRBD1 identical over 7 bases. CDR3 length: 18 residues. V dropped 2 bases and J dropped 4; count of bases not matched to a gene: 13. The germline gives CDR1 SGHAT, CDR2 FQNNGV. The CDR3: CASSLSFFTGTDNEKLFF. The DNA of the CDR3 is TGTGCCAGCAGCTTAAGTTTTTTCACCGGGACAGATAATGAAAAACTGTTTTTT. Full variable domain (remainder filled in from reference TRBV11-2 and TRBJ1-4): EAGVAQSPRYKIIEKRQSVAFWCNPISGHATLYWYQQILGQGPKLLIQFQNNGVVDDSQLPKDRFSAERLKGVDSTLKIQPAKLEDSAVYLCASSLSFFTGTDNEKLFFGSGTQLSVL.

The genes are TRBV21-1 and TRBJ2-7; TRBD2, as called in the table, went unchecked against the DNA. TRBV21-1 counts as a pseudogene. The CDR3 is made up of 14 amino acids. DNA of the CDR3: TGTGCCAGCAGCAAAGAGGGGGGAGGGCCGGAGCAGTACGTC. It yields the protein CASSKEGGGPEQYV.

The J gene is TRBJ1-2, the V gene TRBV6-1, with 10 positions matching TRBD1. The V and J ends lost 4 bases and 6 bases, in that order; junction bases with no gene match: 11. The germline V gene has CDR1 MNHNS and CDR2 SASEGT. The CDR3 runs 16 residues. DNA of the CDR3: TGTGCCAGCAGTGGCAGACAGGGGGCAATTTTCAATGGCTACACCTTC. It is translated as CASSGRQGAIFNGYTF.

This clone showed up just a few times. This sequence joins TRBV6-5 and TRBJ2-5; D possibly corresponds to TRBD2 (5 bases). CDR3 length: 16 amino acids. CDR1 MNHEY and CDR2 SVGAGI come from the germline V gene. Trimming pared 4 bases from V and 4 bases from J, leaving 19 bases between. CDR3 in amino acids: CASSLGWGEGRETQYF. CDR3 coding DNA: TGTGCCAGCAGTTTGGGTTGGGGAGAAGGGCGAGAGACCCAGTACTTC.

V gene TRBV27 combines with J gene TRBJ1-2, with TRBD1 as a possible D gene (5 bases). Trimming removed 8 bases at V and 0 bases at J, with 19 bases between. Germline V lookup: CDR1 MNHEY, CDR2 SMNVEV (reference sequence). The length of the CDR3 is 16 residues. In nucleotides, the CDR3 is TGTGCCAGCGGGCGAGCGGGGGGTAGTACTAACTATGGCTACACCTTC. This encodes CASGRAGGSTNYGYTF.

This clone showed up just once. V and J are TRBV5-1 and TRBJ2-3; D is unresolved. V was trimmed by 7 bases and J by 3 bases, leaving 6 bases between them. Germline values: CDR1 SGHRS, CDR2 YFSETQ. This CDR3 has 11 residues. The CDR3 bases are TGCGCCAGCCCCTTTACAGATACGCAGTATTTT. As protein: CASPFTDTQYF.

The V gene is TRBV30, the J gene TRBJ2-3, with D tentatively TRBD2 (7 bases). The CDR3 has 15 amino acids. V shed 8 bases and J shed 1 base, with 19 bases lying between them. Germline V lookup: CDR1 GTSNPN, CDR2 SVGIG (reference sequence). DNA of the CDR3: TGTGCCGGGGGGGCCGGAAGGGGCGGCACAGATACGCAGTATTTT. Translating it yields CAGGAGRGGTDTQYF.

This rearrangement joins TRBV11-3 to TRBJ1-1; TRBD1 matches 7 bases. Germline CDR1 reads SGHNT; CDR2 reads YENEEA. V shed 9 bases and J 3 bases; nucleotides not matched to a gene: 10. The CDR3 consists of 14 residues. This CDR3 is CASQGGFEDTEAFF. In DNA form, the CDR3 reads TGTGCCAGTCAAGGGGGCTTTGAGGACACTGAAGCTTTCTTT.

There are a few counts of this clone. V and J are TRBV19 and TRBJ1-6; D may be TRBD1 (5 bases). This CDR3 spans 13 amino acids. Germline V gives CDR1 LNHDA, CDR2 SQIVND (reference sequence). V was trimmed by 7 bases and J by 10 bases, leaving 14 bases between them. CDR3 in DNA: TGTGCCAGTAAAAGGGAAGGGGTGTCACCCCTCCACTTT. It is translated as CASKREGVSPLHF.

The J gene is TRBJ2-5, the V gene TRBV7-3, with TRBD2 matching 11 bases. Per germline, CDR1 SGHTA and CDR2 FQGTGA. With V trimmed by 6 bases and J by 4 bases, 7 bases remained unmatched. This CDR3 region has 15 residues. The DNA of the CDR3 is TGTGCCAGCAGTCCTCTAGCGGGGGGCGTAGAGACCCAGTACTTC. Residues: CASSPLAGGVETQYF.

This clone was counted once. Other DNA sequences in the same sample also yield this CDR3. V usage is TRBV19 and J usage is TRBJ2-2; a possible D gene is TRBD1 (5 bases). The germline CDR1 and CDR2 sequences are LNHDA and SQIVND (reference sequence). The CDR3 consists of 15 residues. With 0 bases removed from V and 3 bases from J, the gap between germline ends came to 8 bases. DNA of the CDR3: TGTGCCAGTAGTATAGATGACAGTGACACCGGGGAGCTGTTTTTT. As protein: CASSIDDSDTGELFF.

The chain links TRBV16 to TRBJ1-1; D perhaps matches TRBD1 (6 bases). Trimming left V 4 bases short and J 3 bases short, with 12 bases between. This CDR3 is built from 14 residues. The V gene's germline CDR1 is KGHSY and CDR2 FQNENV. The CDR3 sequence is CASSPRQGHTEAFF. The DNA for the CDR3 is TGTGCCAGCAGCCCCAGGCAGGGGCACACTGAAGCTTTCTTT.

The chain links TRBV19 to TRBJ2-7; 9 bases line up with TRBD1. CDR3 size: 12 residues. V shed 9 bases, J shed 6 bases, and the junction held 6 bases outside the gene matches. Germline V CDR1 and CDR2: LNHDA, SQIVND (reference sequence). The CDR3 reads CASGQGLGEQYF. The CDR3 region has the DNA TGTGCCAGCGGACAGGGGCTAGGCGAGCAGTACTTC.

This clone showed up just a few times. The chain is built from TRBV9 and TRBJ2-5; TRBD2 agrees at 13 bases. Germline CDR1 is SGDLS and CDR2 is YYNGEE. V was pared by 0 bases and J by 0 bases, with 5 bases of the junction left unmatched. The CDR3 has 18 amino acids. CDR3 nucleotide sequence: TGTGCCAGCAGCGTAGCTACAGGACTAGCGGGGGACCAAGAGACCCAGTACTTC. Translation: CASSVATGLAGDQETQYF.

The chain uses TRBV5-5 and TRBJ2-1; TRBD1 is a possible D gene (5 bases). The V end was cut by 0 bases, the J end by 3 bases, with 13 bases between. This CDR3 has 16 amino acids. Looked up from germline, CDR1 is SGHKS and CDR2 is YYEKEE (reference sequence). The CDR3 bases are TGTGCCAGCAGCTTGGATTCAGGGCAGATCTACAATGAGCAGTTCTTC. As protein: CASSLDSGQIYNEQFF.

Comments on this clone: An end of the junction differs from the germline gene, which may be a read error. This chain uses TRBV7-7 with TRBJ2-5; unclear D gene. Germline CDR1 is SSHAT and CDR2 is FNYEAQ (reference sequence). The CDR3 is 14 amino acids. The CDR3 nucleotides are TGTGCTAGCAGCGACTCGTGGGTTGGTGAGACCCAGTACTTC. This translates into CASSDSWVGETQYF.

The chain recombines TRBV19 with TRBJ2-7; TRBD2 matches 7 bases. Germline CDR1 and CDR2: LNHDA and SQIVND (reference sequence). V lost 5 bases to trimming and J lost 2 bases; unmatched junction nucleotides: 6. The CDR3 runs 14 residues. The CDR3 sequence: CASSESSGAYEQYF. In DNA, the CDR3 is TGTGCCAGTAGTGAGTCTAGCGGTGCCTACGAGCAGTACTTC.

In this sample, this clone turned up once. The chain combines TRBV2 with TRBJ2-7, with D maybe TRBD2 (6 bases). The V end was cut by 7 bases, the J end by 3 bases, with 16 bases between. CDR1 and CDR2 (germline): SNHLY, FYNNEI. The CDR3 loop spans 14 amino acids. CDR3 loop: CASTSQGGGYEQYF. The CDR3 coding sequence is TGTGCCAGCACCTCCCAGGGAGGTGGCTACGAGCAGTACTTC.

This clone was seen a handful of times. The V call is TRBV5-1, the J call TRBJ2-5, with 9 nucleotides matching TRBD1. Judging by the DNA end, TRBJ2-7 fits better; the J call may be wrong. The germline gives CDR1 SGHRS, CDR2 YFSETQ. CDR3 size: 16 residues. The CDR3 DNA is TGCGCCAGCAGCTTGGCCGGGACAGGGAGTTCCTACGAGCAGTACTTC. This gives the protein CASSLAGTGSSYEQYF.

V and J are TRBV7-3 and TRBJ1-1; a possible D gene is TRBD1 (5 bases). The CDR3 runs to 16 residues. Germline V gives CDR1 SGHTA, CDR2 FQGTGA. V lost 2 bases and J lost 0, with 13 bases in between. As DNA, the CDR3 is TGTGCCAGCAGCTTACAGGGAGCGGGGCTGAACACTGAAGCTTTCTTT. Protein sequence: CASSLQGAGLNTEAFF.